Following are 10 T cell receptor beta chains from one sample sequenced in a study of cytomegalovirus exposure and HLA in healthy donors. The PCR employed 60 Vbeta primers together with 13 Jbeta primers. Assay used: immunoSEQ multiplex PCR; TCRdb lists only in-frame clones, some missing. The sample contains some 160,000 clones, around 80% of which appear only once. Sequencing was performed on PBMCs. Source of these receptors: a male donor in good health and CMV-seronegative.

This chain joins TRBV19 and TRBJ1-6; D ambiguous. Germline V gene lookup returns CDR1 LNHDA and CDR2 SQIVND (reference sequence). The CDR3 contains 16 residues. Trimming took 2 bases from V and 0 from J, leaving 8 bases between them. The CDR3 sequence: CASSIRTSSYNSPLHF. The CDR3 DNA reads TGTGCCAGTAGTATACGAACCAGCTCCTATAATTCACCCCTCCACTTT.

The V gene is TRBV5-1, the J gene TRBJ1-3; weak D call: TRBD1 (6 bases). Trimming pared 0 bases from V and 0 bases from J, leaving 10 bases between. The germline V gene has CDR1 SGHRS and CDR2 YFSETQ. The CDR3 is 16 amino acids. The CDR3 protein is CASSLGQDRSGNTIYF. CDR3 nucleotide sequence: TGCGCCAGCAGCTTGGGACAGGATCGCTCTGGAAACACCATATATTTT. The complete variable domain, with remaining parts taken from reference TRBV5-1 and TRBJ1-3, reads KAGVTQTPRYLIKTRGQQVTLSCSPISGHRSVSWYQQTPGQGLQFLFEYFSETQRNKGNFPGRFSGRQFSNSRSEMNVSTLELGDSALYLCASSLGQDRSGNTIYFGEGSWLTVV.

CDR3 sequence (DNA): TGCGCCAGCAGCTTCGGGGGGTCCACAGATACGCAGTATTTT. Its protein is CASSFGGSTDTQYF. V gene TRBV5-1 combines with J gene TRBJ2-3, with 7 bases fitting TRBD2. Trimming took 2 bases from V and 2 from J; bases not matched to a gene: 2. Germline V CDR1 and CDR2: SGHRS, YFSETQ. The CDR3 has 14 amino acids.

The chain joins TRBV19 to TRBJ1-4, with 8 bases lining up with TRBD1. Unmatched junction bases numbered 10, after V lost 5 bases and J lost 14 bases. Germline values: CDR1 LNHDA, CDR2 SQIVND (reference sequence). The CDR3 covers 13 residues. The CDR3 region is CASSSRVDRALFF. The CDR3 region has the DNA TGTGCCAGTAGTTCGAGGGTGGACAGGGCCCTGTTTTTT.

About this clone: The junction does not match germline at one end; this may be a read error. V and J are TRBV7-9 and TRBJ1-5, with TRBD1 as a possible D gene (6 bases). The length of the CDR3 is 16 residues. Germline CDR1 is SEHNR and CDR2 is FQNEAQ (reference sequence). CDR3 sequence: CSSSLVAGVYDQPQHF. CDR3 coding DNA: TGTTCCAGCAGCTTAGTCGCAGGGGTTTACGATCAGCCCCAGCATTTT.

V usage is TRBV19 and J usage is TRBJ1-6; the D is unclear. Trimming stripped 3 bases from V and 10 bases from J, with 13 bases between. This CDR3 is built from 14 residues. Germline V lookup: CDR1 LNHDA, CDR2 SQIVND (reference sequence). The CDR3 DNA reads TGTGCCAGTAGTATGGATGACGGAGGGTCACCCCTCCACTTT. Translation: CASSMDDGGSPLHF.

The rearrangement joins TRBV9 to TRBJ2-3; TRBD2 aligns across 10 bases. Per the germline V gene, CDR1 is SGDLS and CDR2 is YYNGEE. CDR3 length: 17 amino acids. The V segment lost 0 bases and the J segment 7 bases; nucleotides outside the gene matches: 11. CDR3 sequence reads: CASSVAGSGGPENTQYF. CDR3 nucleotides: TGTGCCAGCAGCGTAGCAGGTAGCGGGGGGCCCGAGAATACGCAGTATTTT.

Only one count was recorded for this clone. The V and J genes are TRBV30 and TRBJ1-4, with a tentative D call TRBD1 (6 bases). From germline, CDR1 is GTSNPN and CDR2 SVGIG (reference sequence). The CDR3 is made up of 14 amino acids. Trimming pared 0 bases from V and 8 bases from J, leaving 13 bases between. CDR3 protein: CAWSVGGAGEKLFF. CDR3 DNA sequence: TGTGCCTGGAGTGTAGGGGGGGCGGGAGAAAAACTGTTTTTT.

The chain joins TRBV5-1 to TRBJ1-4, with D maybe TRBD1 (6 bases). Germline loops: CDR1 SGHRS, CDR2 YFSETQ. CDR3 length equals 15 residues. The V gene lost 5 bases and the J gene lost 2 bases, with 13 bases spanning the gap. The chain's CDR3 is CASRKTGTTNEKLFF. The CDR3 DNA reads TGCGCCAGCAGGAAAACAGGGACCACTAATGAAAAACTGTTTTTT.

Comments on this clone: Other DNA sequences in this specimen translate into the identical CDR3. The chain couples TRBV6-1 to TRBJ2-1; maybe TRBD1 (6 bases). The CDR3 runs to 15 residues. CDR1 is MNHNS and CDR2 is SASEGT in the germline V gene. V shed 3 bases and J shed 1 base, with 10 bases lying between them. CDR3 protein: CASSESTGSYNEQFF. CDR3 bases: TGTGCCAGCAGTGAGTCGACAGGTTCCTACAATGAGCAGTTCTTC.